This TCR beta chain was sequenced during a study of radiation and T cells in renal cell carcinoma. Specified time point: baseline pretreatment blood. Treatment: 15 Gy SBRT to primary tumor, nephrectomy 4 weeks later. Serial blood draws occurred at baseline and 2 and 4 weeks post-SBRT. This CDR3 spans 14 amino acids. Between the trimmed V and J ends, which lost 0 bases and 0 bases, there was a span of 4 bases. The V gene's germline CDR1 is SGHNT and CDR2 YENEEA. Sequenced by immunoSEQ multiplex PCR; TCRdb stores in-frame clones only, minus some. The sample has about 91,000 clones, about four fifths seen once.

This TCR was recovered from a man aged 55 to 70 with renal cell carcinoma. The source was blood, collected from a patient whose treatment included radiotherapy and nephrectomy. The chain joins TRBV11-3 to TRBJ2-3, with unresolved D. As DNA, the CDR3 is TGTGCCAGCAGCTTAGATCCAAGCACAGATACGCAGTATTTT. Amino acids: CASSLDPSTDTQYF. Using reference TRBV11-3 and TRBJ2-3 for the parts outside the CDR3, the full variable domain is EAGVVQSPRYKIIEKKQPVAFWCNPISGHNTLYWYLQNLGQGPELLIRYENEEAVDDSQLPKDRFSAERLKGVDSTLKIQPAELGDSAVYLCASSLDPSTDTQYFGPGTRLTVL.